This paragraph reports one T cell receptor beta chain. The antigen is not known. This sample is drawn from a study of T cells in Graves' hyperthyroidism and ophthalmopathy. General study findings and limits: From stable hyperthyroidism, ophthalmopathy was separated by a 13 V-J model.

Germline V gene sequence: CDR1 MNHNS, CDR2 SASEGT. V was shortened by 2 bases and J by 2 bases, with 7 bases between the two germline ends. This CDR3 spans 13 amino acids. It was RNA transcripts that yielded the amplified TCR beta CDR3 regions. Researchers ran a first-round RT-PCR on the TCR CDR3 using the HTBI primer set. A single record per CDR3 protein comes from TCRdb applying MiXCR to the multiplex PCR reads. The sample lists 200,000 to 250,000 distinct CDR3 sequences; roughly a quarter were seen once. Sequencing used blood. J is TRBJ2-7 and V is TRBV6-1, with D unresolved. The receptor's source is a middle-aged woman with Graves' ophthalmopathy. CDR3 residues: CASSESRPYEQYF. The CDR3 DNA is TGTGCCAGCAGTGAAAGTCGGCCCTACGAGCAGTACTTC.